The rows below give T cell receptor beta chains drawn from one sample of a study of blood T cell repertoires in COVID-19. The table came from immunoSEQ multiplex PCR; TCRdb's copy has only in-frame clones and leaves some out. This sample has approximately 150,000 clones; approximately 81% occur once, and the top ten carry about 5%. Sequenced material: PBMCs or T cells enriched from blood (not recorded which). All receptors derive from a middle-aged woman with acute COVID-19. The CDR3 runs from the conserved cysteine through the conserved F or W. Fields, in order: CDR3 protein, CDR3 DNA, V gene, clone size, J gene, D gene. D genes are given only for firm matches. Expanded clones are given a class, and other clones once, few, many or no size at all.

CDR3 protein: CASSERGSGANVLTF
CDR3 DNA: TGTGCCAGCAGTGAAAGGGGATCTGGGGCCAACGTCCTGACTTTC
V gene: TRBV9
clone size: .
J gene: TRBJ2-6
D gene: .

CDR3 protein: CASSLGQGSTGELFF
CDR3 DNA: TGTGCCAGCAGCTTGGGGCAGGGGAGCACCGGGGAGCTGTTTTTT
V gene: TRBV5-6
clone size: once
J gene: TRBJ2-2
D gene: .

CDR3 protein: CAWSAGISTDTQYF
CDR3 DNA: TGTGCCTGGAGTGCGGGAATAAGCACAGATACGCAGTATTTT
V gene: TRBV30
clone size: once
J gene: TRBJ2-3
D gene: .

CDR3 protein: CASSPRGLAGGENTGELFF
CDR3 DNA: TGTGCCAGCTCACCACGCGGACTAGCGGGAGGAGAAAACACCGGGGAGCTGTTTTTT
V gene: TRBV18
clone size: .
J gene: TRBJ2-2
D gene: TRBD2

CDR3 protein: CASSLPGQGLFF
CDR3 DNA: TGTGCCAGCAGTTTACCGGGACAGGGGCTGTTTTTT
V gene: TRBV27
clone size: .
J gene: TRBJ2-2
D gene: TRBD1

CDR3 protein: CASRRDRDTGELFF
CDR3 DNA: TGCGCCAGCCGCCGGGACAGGGACACCGGGGAGCTGTTTTTT
V gene: TRBV10-2
clone size: few
J gene: TRBJ2-2
D gene: TRBD1

CDR3 protein: CASSFPGLAGVGQFF
CDR3 DNA: TGTGCCAGCAGCTTTCCGGGACTAGCGGGAGTGGGGCAGTTCTTC
V gene: TRBV7-2
clone size: .
J gene: TRBJ2-1
D gene: TRBD2

CDR3 protein: CASSPGTSGGGGTQYF
CDR3 DNA: TGTGCCAGCAGCCCTGGGACTAGCGGGGGGGGCGGTACGCAGTATTTT
V gene: TRBV7-2
clone size: once
J gene: TRBJ2-3
D gene: TRBD2

CDR3 protein: CASSIDRAGRGGSTEAFF
CDR3 DNA: TGTGCCAGTAGTATAGATCGGGCAGGGAGGGGAGGTAGCACTGAAGCTTTCTTT
V gene: TRBV19
clone size: .
J gene: TRBJ1-1
D gene: .

CDR3 protein: CASSPTTSGISSNEQFF
CDR3 DNA: TGCGCCAGCAGCCCCACGACTAGCGGGATCTCGTCCAATGAGCAGTTCTTC
V gene: TRBV5-1
clone size: .
J gene: TRBJ2-1
D gene: TRBD2

CDR3 protein: CASSPPRGSELDTQYF
CDR3 DNA: TGTGCCAGCAGCCCCCCAAGAGGTAGTGAACTAGATACGCAGTATTTT
V gene: TRBV7-9
clone size: .
J gene: TRBJ2-3
D gene: .

CDR3 protein: CASSRTGYTEAFF
CDR3 DNA: TGTGCCAGCTCCCGTACAGGGTACACTGAAGCTTTCTTT
V gene: TRBV18
clone size: .
J gene: TRBJ1-1
D gene: .

CDR3 protein: CASSPAQREGYNEQFF
CDR3 DNA: TGTGCCAGCAGCCCTGCTCAGCGGGAGGGATACAATGAGCAGTTCTTC
V gene: TRBV7-9
clone size: .
J gene: TRBJ2-1
D gene: TRBD2

CDR3 protein: CASSWGRSPLGYTF
CDR3 DNA: TGTGCCAGTAGTTGGGGCCGGAGCCCCCTCGGCTACACCTTC
V gene: TRBV19
clone size: .
J gene: TRBJ1-2
D gene: .

CDR3 protein: CASSTGQGAHNEQFF
CDR3 DNA: TGCGCCAGCAGCACGGGACAGGGGGCCCACAATGAGCAGTTCTTC
V gene: TRBV5-1
clone size: .
J gene: TRBJ2-1
D gene: TRBD1

CDR3 protein: CNGRGETGELFF
CDR3 DNA: TGTAACGGCAGGGGGGAAACCGGGGAGCTGTTTTTT
V gene: TRBV30
clone size: .
J gene: TRBJ2-2
D gene: .

CDR3 protein: CASSQLAGGIEEQFF
CDR3 DNA: TGTGCCAGCAGCCAGTTAGCGGGAGGCATAGAGGAGCAGTTCTTC
V gene: TRBV3-1/TRBV3-2
clone size: .
J gene: TRBJ2-1
D gene: TRBD2

CDR3 protein: CASSPGTSDEQFF
CDR3 DNA: TGTGCCAGCAGTCCCGGGACTAGCGATGAGCAGTTCTTC
V gene: TRBV12-3/TRBV12-4
clone size: .
J gene: TRBJ2-1
D gene: TRBD2

CDR3 protein: CASSVALRGAPNQETQYF
CDR3 DNA: TGTGCCAGCAGCGTAGCTCTGCGTGGAGCCCCAAACCAAGAGACCCAGTACTTC
V gene: TRBV9
clone size: .
J gene: TRBJ2-5
D gene: .

CDR3 protein: CASSLGQGYEKLFF
CDR3 DNA: TGCGCCAGCAGTTTGGGACAGGGATACGAAAAACTGTTTTTT
V gene: TRBV5-1
clone size: .
J gene: TRBJ1-4
D gene: TRBD1

CDR3 protein: CASSYSMGLSDTQYF
CDR3 DNA: TGTGCCAGCAGTTACTCGATGGGACTCTCAGATACGCAGTATTTT
V gene: TRBV6-5
clone size: .
J gene: TRBJ2-3
D gene: .

CDR3 protein: CASSHGGMSTEAFF
CDR3 DNA: TGTGCCAGCAGCCATGGAGGGATGTCGACTGAAGCTTTCTTT
V gene: TRBV27
clone size: .
J gene: TRBJ1-1
D gene: .

CDR3 protein: CASSFSISGGYTF
CDR3 DNA: TGTGCCAGCAGTTTCAGCATTTCGGGTGGCTACACCTTC
V gene: TRBV5-6
clone size: .
J gene: TRBJ1-2
D gene: .

CDR3 protein: CAWSLTGYEGYTF
CDR3 DNA: TGTGCCTGGAGTTTGACAGGGTATGAAGGCTACACCTTC
V gene: TRBV30
clone size: .
J gene: TRBJ1-2
D gene: TRBD1

CDR3 protein: CATTAVREREGPRLGELFF
CDR3 DNA: TGTGCCACCACCGCGGTGAGAGAGCGGGAGGGCCCTAGGCTCGGGGAGCTGTTTTTT
V gene: TRBV15
clone size: .
J gene: TRBJ2-2
D gene: TRBD2

CDR3 protein: CASSPTGGNQPQHF
CDR3 DNA: TGTGCCAGCAGCCCAACAGGGGGCAATCAGCCCCAGCATTTT
V gene: TRBV2
clone size: once
J gene: TRBJ1-5
D gene: TRBD1

CDR3 protein: CASRYATQGATEAFF
CDR3 DNA: TGTGCCAGCAGATATGCGACCCAGGGGGCTACTGAAGCTTTCTTT
V gene: TRBV6-5
clone size: once
J gene: TRBJ1-1
D gene: TRBD1

CDR3 protein: CASSLGQGNTEAFF
CDR3 DNA: TGTGCCAGCAGTCTGGGACAGGGGAATACTGAAGCTTTCTTT
V gene: TRBV3-1/TRBV3-2
clone size: .
J gene: TRBJ1-1
D gene: TRBD1

CDR3 protein: CASSPDRAYGYTF
CDR3 DNA: TGTGCCAGCAGCCCGGACAGGGCCTATGGCTACACCTTC
V gene: TRBV13
clone size: .
J gene: TRBJ1-2
D gene: TRBD1

CDR3 protein: CASSIRDWVNEQFF
CDR3 DNA: TGTGCCAGCAGCATCCGGGACTGGGTCAATGAGCAGTTCTTC
V gene: TRBV9
clone size: .
J gene: TRBJ2-1
D gene: .

CDR3 protein: CASSSRGRAYEQYF
CDR3 DNA: TGTGCCAGCAGCTCCAGGGGCAGGGCCTACGAGCAGTACTTC
V gene: TRBV5-6
clone size: .
J gene: TRBJ2-7
D gene: .

CDR3 protein: CSVAPTSADTQYF
CDR3 DNA: TGCAGCGTTGCTCCGACTTCGGCAGATACGCAGTATTTT
V gene: TRBV29-1
clone size: .
J gene: TRBJ2-3
D gene: .

CDR3 protein: CASSLATGPFSTDTQYF
CDR3 DNA: TGTGCCAGCAGCTTAGCGACTGGCCCGTTTAGCACAGATACGCAGTATTTT
V gene: TRBV7-3
clone size: .
J gene: TRBJ2-3
D gene: .

CDR3 protein: CASSPPGLAKDTQYF
CDR3 DNA: TGTGCCAGTTCACCTCCGGGACTAGCCAAAGATACGCAGTATTTT
V gene: TRBV19
clone size: .
J gene: TRBJ2-3
D gene: TRBD2

CDR3 protein: CASSLGLGKAFF
CDR3 DNA: TGTGCCAGCAGCTTAGGACTAGGGAAAGCTTTCTTT
V gene: TRBV11-3
clone size: .
J gene: TRBJ1-1
D gene: .

CDR3 protein: CAWSGGNYGYTF
CDR3 DNA: TGTGCCTGGAGTGGAGGAAACTATGGCTACACCTTC
V gene: TRBV30
clone size: .
J gene: TRBJ1-2
D gene: .

CDR3 protein: CASSATVDLFGGRDTGELFF
CDR3 DNA: TGTGCCAGCAGCGCTACCGTAGATTTGTTTGGCGGGAGAGACACCGGGGAGCTGTTTTTT
V gene: TRBV9
clone size: .
J gene: TRBJ2-2
D gene: TRBD2

CDR3 protein: CASSQIVAGAAGYTF
CDR3 DNA: TGTGCCAGCAGCCAAATAGTGGCGGGGGCCGCTGGCTACACCTTC
V gene: TRBV3-1/TRBV3-2
clone size: .
J gene: TRBJ1-2
D gene: .

CDR3 protein: CASSGKTARSFQPQHF
CDR3 DNA: TGTGCCAGCAGTGGGAAGACAGCAAGATCCTTTCAGCCCCAGCATTTT
V gene: TRBV6-1
clone size: .
J gene: TRBJ1-5
D gene: .

CDR3 protein: CASNDHSSSYNEQFF
CDR3 DNA: TGTGCCAGCAATGACCACAGTAGCTCCTACAATGAGCAGTTCTTC
V gene: TRBV2
clone size: .
J gene: TRBJ2-1
D gene: .

CDR3 protein: CASSLDQETEAFF
CDR3 DNA: TGTGCCAGCAGCTTAGATCAGGAAACTGAAGCTTTCTTT
V gene: TRBV11-3
clone size: .
J gene: TRBJ1-1
D gene: .

CDR3 protein: CASSDGTGLSNQPQHF
CDR3 DNA: TGTGCCAGCAGTGACGGGACAGGGCTAAGCAATCAGCCCCAGCATTTT
V gene: TRBV2
clone size: .
J gene: TRBJ1-5
D gene: TRBD1

CDR3 protein: CASSPAGVTNQPQHF
CDR3 DNA: TGTGCCAGCAGTCCCGCAGGGGTTACCAATCAGCCCCAGCATTTT
V gene: TRBV6-5
clone size: few
J gene: TRBJ1-5
D gene: .

CDR3 protein: CASSKRTSGKGGQETQYF
CDR3 DNA: TGTGCCAGCAGTAAAAGGACTAGCGGGAAGGGGGGGCAAGAGACCCAGTACTTC
V gene: TRBV2
clone size: .
J gene: TRBJ2-5
D gene: TRBD2

CDR3 protein: CASSHQGSGANVLTF
CDR3 DNA: TGCGCCAGCAGCCACCAGGGGTCTGGGGCCAACGTCCTGACTTTC
V gene: TRBV5-1
clone size: .
J gene: TRBJ2-6
D gene: .

CDR3 protein: CATTEGWGAGANVLTF
CDR3 DNA: TGTGCCACCACCGAGGGATGGGGGGCTGGGGCCAACGTCCTGACTTTC
V gene: TRBV19
clone size: .
J gene: TRBJ2-6
D gene: .

CDR3 protein: CASSATSGRGGWNEQFF
CDR3 DNA: TGTGCCAGCAGTGCCACTAGCGGGAGGGGTGGTTGGAATGAGCAGTTCTTC
V gene: TRBV2
clone size: .
J gene: TRBJ2-1
D gene: TRBD2

CDR3 protein: CASSLSVGGLTPLHF
CDR3 DNA: TGTGCCAGCAGCTTATCTGTCGGGGGTTTGACACCCCTCCACTTT
V gene: TRBV11-2
clone size: .
J gene: TRBJ1-6
D gene: .

CDR3 protein: CASSFSGRAEGTQYF
CDR3 DNA: TGTGCCAGCAGCTTTAGCGGGAGGGCCGAAGGTACGCAGTATTTT
V gene: TRBV7-3
clone size: .
J gene: TRBJ2-3
D gene: TRBD2

CDR3 protein: CASSLKAGDTYEQYF
CDR3 DNA: TGCGCCAGCAGCTTGAAGGCGGGGGATACCTACGAGCAGTACTTC
V gene: TRBV5-1
clone size: few
J gene: TRBJ2-7
D gene: TRBD2

CDR3 protein: CRSEGLLNTGELFF
CDR3 DNA: TGCAGAAGTGAGGGACTACTGAACACCGGGGAGCTGTTTTTT
V gene: TRBV29-1
clone size: few
J gene: TRBJ2-2
D gene: TRBD2

CDR3 protein: CATAPGRGGGYSNQPQHF
CDR3 DNA: TGTGCCACCGCCCCCGGGAGGGGTGGGGGATATAGCAATCAGCCCCAGCATTTT
V gene: TRBV24-1
clone size: .
J gene: TRBJ1-5
D gene: .

CDR3 protein: CASSLGRENIQYF
CDR3 DNA: TGTGCCAGCAGCCTAGGTAGAGAAAACATTCAGTACTTC
V gene: TRBV5-6
clone size: .
J gene: TRBJ2-4
D gene: .

CDR3 protein: CASSFSLAGGNEQFF
CDR3 DNA: TGCGCCAGCAGCTTCAGCCTAGCGGGAGGCAATGAGCAGTTCTTC
V gene: TRBV5-1
clone size: many
J gene: TRBJ2-1
D gene: TRBD2

CDR3 protein: CASSDLRAGGQGEQYF
CDR3 DNA: TGTGCCAGCAGCGACCTACGAGCGGGAGGGCAGGGCGAGCAGTACTTC
V gene: TRBV7-9
clone size: .
J gene: TRBJ2-7
D gene: TRBD2

CDR3 protein: CASSQGQGGGYTF
CDR3 DNA: TGCGCCAGCAGCCAGGGACAGGGAGGCGGCTACACCTTC
V gene: TRBV5-1
clone size: .
J gene: TRBJ1-2
D gene: TRBD1

CDR3 protein: CASSPETGTAVPLHF
CDR3 DNA: TGTGCCAGCAGTCCGGAGACCGGGACAGCGGTACCCCTCCACTTT
V gene: TRBV28
clone size: .
J gene: TRBJ1-6
D gene: TRBD1

CDR3 protein: CASSQLGGREQFF
CDR3 DNA: TGTGCCAGCAGCCAGCTCGGCGGGAGGGAGCAGTTCTTC
V gene: TRBV3-1/TRBV3-2
clone size: once
J gene: TRBJ2-1
D gene: TRBD2

CDR3 protein: CASSSTLPRIVTDTQYF
CDR3 DNA: TGTGCCAGCAGTTCGACCCTCCCTAGGATAGTCACAGATACGCAGTATTTT
V gene: TRBV28
clone size: few
J gene: TRBJ2-3
D gene: .

CDR3 protein: CAWIDQGAGHTEAFF
CDR3 DNA: TGTGCCTGGATAGACCAGGGGGCTGGACACACTGAAGCTTTCTTT
V gene: TRBV30
clone size: .
J gene: TRBJ1-1
D gene: TRBD1